These T cell receptor beta chains were read from a single sample in a study of blood T cell repertoires in COVID-19. Produced via immunoSEQ multiplex PCR; TCRdb's table is partial and in-frame only. Among 150,000 to 200,000 clones listed, 82% were seen once. Sequences were obtained from peripheral blood. Every receptor here comes from a woman aged 60-75 years with COVID-19, enrolled during active disease. Both conserved end residues are part of each CDR3. The D gene is left open where the match is weak. For some rows the clone size is stated as once, few or many, or as a class when expanded; others skip it.

d_call j_call v_call clone_size cdr3_aa cdr3_nt
. TRBJ2-3 TRBV7-2 . CASSFPPRHTDTQYF TGTGCCAGCAGCTTCCCCCCCCGCCACACGGATACGCAGTATTTT
TRBD1 TRBJ2-7 TRBV14 few CASSPIPGQGSYEQYF TGTGCCAGCAGCCCCATCCCTGGACAGGGCTCCTACGAGCAGTACTTC
. TRBJ2-1 TRBV29-1 . CSVAISGGYNEQFF TGCAGCGTTGCCATTTCCGGGGGTTACAATGAGCAGTTCTTC
TRBD1 TRBJ1-3 TRBV30 . CAWSTRDRSSGNTIYF TGTGCCTGGAGTACAAGGGACAGGAGCTCTGGAAACACCATATATTTT
TRBD2 TRBJ2-1 TRBV28 . CASSFSGRDYNEQFF TGTGCCAGCAGTTTCAGCGGGAGAGACTACAATGAGCAGTTCTTC
. TRBJ2-7 TRBV30 few CAWSVQRYEQYF TGTGCCTGGAGTGTCCAGCGTTACGAGCAGTACTTC
. TRBJ2-1 TRBV6-1 . CASSEAWATNEQFF TGTGCCAGCAGTGAAGCATGGGCAACCAATGAGCAGTTCTTC
TRBD1 TRBJ2-1 TRBV5-1 . CASSLDRGVIDEQFF TGCGCCAGCAGCTTGGACAGGGGGGTAATCGATGAGCAGTTCTTC
TRBD1 TRBJ1-5 TRBV28 . CASSLPIGTVQPQHF TGTGCCAGCAGTTTACCCATAGGGACAGTTCAGCCCCAGCATTTT
TRBD2 TRBJ2-3 TRBV15 . CATSRGRGLGSSGTQYF TGTGCCACCAGCAGAGGGCGCGGACTAGGCTCTAGCGGTACGCAGTATTTT
. TRBJ1-1 TRBV7-8 few CASRSQGHGWTEAFF TGTGCCAGCAGATCCCAGGGACACGGCTGGACTGAAGCTTTCTTT
TRBD1 TRBJ1-2 TRBV5-1 . CASSLKQGAYGYTF TGCGCCAGCAGCTTAAAACAGGGGGCGTACGGCTACACCTTC
TRBD1 TRBJ2-7 TRBV27 . CASSLTGDEQYF TGTGCCAGCAGCCTCACAGGGGACGAGCAGTACTTC
. TRBJ1-1 TRBV2 . CASSPRQAMNTEAFF TGTGCCAGCAGTCCACGACAGGCCATGAACACTGAAGCTTTCTTT
. TRBJ1-1 TRBV7-9 . CASSLGEWAEAFF TGTGCCAGCAGCTTAGGGGAGTGGGCTGAAGCTTTCTTT
TRBD2 TRBJ2-2 TRBV30 . CAWREGTSSGRGSTGELFF TGTGCCTGGAGAGAAGGGACTTCGAGCGGGAGAGGGAGCACCGGGGAGCTGTTTTTT
. TRBJ1-2 TRBV29-1 . CSVLDWSYTF TGCAGCGTTCTCGACTGGAGCTACACCTTC
. TRBJ2-1 TRBV11-2 . CASSLGTDYNEQFF TGTGCCAGCAGCTTAGGGACTGATTACAATGAGCAGTTCTTC
. TRBJ2-1 TRBV9 . CASSVEAPPAGEQFF TGTGCCAGCAGCGTAGAGGCCCCCCCCGCGGGTGAGCAGTTCTTC
. TRBJ1-3 TRBV16 . CASSPSGSGNTIYF TGTGCCAGCAGCCCCTCAGGGTCTGGAAACACCATATATTTT
. TRBJ2-3 TRBV11-1 . CASSPSNAGTDTQYF TGTGCCAGCAGCCCCTCAAACGCGGGCACAGATACGCAGTATTTT
TRBD2 TRBJ2-7 TRBV5-4 . CASSATSGRRNEQYF TGTGCCAGCAGTGCGACTAGCGGGAGAAGGAACGAGCAGTACTTC
TRBD1 TRBJ1-4 TRBV10-3 once CAIGTGGPNEKLFF TGTGCCATCGGGACAGGGGGCCCGAATGAAAAACTGTTTTTT
TRBD2 TRBJ2-2 TRBV6-6 . CASSLIGTSGSFGELFF TGTGCCAGCAGTCTCATCGGGACTAGCGGGAGCTTCGGGGAGCTGTTTTTT
. TRBJ1-2 TRBV28 . CASSFFQASYGYTF TGTGCCAGCAGTTTTTTCCAGGCAAGCTATGGCTACACCTTC
TRBD1 TRBJ2-1 TRBV6-5 . CASHPGQGFGNEQFF TGTGCCAGCCATCCGGGACAGGGTTTCGGTAATGAGCAGTTCTTC
. TRBJ2-7 TRBV7-3 . CASSLRPGYEQYF TGTGCCAGCAGCCTAAGACCGGGCTACGAGCAGTACTTC
TRBD1 TRBJ1-1 TRBV7-2 . CASSWGGAGGTEAFF TGTGCCAGCAGCTGGGGAGGCGCAGGGGGCACTGAAGCTTTCTTT
TRBD2 TRBJ2-2 TRBV9 . CASNMASGGNTGELFF TGTGCCAGCAATATGGCTAGCGGGGGAAACACCGGGGAGCTGTTTTTT
TRBD1 TRBJ1-2 TRBV9 . CASSGTGTGGNGYTF TGTGCCAGCAGCGGGACCGGGACAGGGGGGAATGGCTACACCTTC